Listed below are T cell receptor beta chains from one sample, sequenced in a study of technical replicates of blood from a handful of donors. Assay used: immunoSEQ multiplex PCR; TCRdb lists only in-frame clones, some missing. The data hold approximately 79,000 clones, with about 97% observed a single time. The sequenced sample was T cells isolated from PBMCs. These receptor sequences come from a human donor in good health. Each CDR3 is given with its conserved first and last residue. Each record gives: D gene, V gene, clone size, J gene, CDR3 DNA, CDR3 protein. D genes are given only for firm matches. Only part of the rows carry a size: once, few, many, or a class if the clone is expanded.

>.|TRBV6-5|.|TRBJ1-1
TGTGCCAGCAGTTACCCAGGAGGCACTGAAGCTTTCTTT
CASSYPGGTEAFF
>TRBD1|TRBV9|.|TRBJ1-2
TGTGCCAGCAGCGGACACGGGGACAGGGGCTATGGCTACACCTTC
CASSGHGDRGYGYTF
>TRBD1|TRBV14|.|TRBJ1-1
TGTGCCAGCAGCCCCTGGACAGGAATGAACACTGAAGCTTTCTTT
CASSPWTGMNTEAFF
>.|TRBV7-6|once|TRBJ2-3
TGTGCCAGCAGCTTAGGTGCGCGGGCGGCTCTCACAGATACGCAGTATTTT
CASSLGARAALTDTQYF
>.|TRBV11-2|.|TRBJ2-5
TGTGCCAGCAGCTTAAACGTTCAGGGGCGAGAGACCCAGTACTTC
CASSLNVQGRETQYF
>TRBD2|TRBV4-2|.|TRBJ2-3
TGTGCCAGCAGCCAAGTTACTGGGCTAGCGGGAGATGGCTCTGCAACAGATACGCAGTATTTT
CASSQVTGLAGDGSATDTQYF
>.|TRBV13|.|TRBJ2-5
TGTGCCAGCAGCTTAGGCTTCCGGGGAGGAGAAGGAACCCAGTACTTC
CASSLGFRGGEGTQYF
>TRBD2|TRBV5-4|.|TRBJ2-7
TGTGCCAGCAGCTGGGGGACTAGCGGTTACGAGCAGTACTTC
CASSWGTSGYEQYF
>TRBD2|TRBV7-2|.|TRBJ2-7
TGTGCCAGCAGCCAAGCGGGAGGATACTCCTACGAGCAGTACTTC
CASSQAGGYSYEQYF
>TRBD1|TRBV6-1|.|TRBJ1-2
TGTGCCAGCAACACTCAGGGACAGAACTATGGCTACACCTTC
CASNTQGQNYGYTF
>.|TRBV19|.|TRBJ2-7
TGTGCCAGCGGGGGTCTCGGACAGGTCGACTACGAGCAGTACTTC
CASGGLGQVDYEQYF
>.|TRBV2|.|TRBJ2-7
TGTGCCAGCAGTGATTGGGGGCCTTCCTACGAGCAGTACTTC
CASSDWGPSYEQYF
>.|TRBV27|.|TRBJ1-2
TGTGCCAGCAGTTTATCGAAATTACGAGGCTATGGCTACACCTTC
CASSLSKLRGYGYTF
>.|TRBV2|.|TRBJ2-7
TGTGCCAGCAGTGAACAGGCCGCCTACGAGCAGTACTTC
CASSEQAAYEQYF
>.|TRBV2|.|TRBJ2-7
TGTGCCAGCAGTGAAGCGCAAGGACAGTACTACGAGCAGTACTTC
CASSEAQGQYYEQYF
>TRBD2|TRBV7-9|.|TRBJ2-1
TGTGCCAGCAGCGGACTAGCGGGAGGCTATGAGCAGTTCTTC
CASSGLAGGYEQFF
>TRBD1|TRBV14|.|TRBJ1-1
TGTGCCAGCAGCCAAGCCGGGACAGCCCAAGCTTTCTTT
CASSQAGTAQAFF
>.|TRBV4-1|.|TRBJ2-7
TGCGCCAGCAGCCACGGGGGCGGGAGCTCCTACGAGCAGTACTTC
CASSHGGGSSYEQYF
>.|TRBV6-5|.|TRBJ2-3
TGTGCCAGCAGATCCCAGTGGGATACGCAGTATTTT
CASRSQWDTQYF
>.|TRBV19|.|TRBJ1-1
TGTGCCAGTAGTCCTCAGGGGCATAGCGCTTTCTTT
CASSPQGHSAFF
>.|TRBV7-8|once|TRBJ2-3
TGTGCCAGCAGCCCACAGCGGTTCACAGATACGCAGTATTTT
CASSPQRFTDTQYF
>.|TRBV19|.|TRBJ1-3
TGTGCCAGTAGGGATCGGGGGAGCTCTGGAAACACCATATATTTT
CASRDRGSSGNTIYF
>TRBD1|TRBV7-8|once|TRBJ2-2
TGTGCCAGCAGCCCCTGGACAGGCCCGAACACCGGGGAGCTGTTTTTT
CASSPWTGPNTGELFF
>TRBD2|TRBV6-1|.|TRBJ2-3
TGTGCCAGCAGAGGACTAGCGGGGGGACCCGATTTTCGATATTTT
CASRGLAGGPDFRYF
>.|TRBV29-1|.|TRBJ2-7
TGCAGCGCCTACAGGGATTACGAGCAGTACTTC
CSAYRDYEQYF
>.|TRBV2|.|TRBJ2-3
TGTGCCAGCAGACCCCTAGCGACCCCCTCCGATACGCAGTATTTT
CASRPLATPSDTQYF
>TRBD1|TRBV10-3|.|TRBJ1-2
TGTGCCATCAGCCCGGGACAGGGTCGTTTCGGCTACACCTTC
CAISPGQGRFGYTF
>TRBD2|TRBV10-2|.|TRBJ2-5
TGCGCCAGCGCTCGGGGGGGGAATCAAGAGACCCAGTACTTC
CASARGGNQETQYF
>TRBD1|TRBV5-1|.|TRBJ2-1
TGCGCCAGCAGCGTCAATCGAATCGAGACAGGGATGGATGAGCAGTTCTTC
CASSVNRIETGMDEQFF
>.|TRBV25-1|once|TRBJ2-1
TGTGCCAGCGGTGGGAGGAAACGGGACAATGAGCAGTTCTTC
CASGGRKRDNEQFF
>.|TRBV5-4|.|TRBJ1-5
TGTGCCAGCAGCAACTCACAGGGCAGCAATCAGCCCCAGCATTTT
CASSNSQGSNQPQHF
>.|TRBV29-1|once|TRBJ2-3
TGCAGCGTTGAACCTCTAGTACCAAACGAAGATACGCAGTATTTT
CSVEPLVPNEDTQYF
>.|TRBV4-1|.|TRBJ2-6
TGCGCCAGCAGCCAGCGGTTGGTCTCTGGGGCCAACGTCCTGACTTTC
CASSQRLVSGANVLTF
>.|TRBV6-5|once|TRBJ2-4
TGTGCCAGCACCCCCCACGGGGGAGCCAAAAACATTCAGTACTTC
CASTPHGGAKNIQYF
>.|TRBV29-1|.|TRBJ1-2
TGCAGCGTTGAAGACAGGCAAGACGAAAAGGGCTACACCTTC
CSVEDRQDEKGYTF
>.|TRBV11-3|.|TRBJ1-2
TGTGCCAGCAGCTCTTGGGGAGGGGACGGGGAGGACTATGGCTACACCTTC
CASSSWGGDGEDYGYTF
>TRBD2|TRBV5-1|.|TRBJ2-5
TGCGCCAGCAGCTCTTACGTGACTAGCGGTGAAGAGACCCAGTACTTC
CASSSYVTSGEETQYF
>.|TRBV6-5|.|TRBJ2-5
TGTGCCAGCAGGAATATACTTTCCGAAGAGACCCAGTACTTC
CASRNILSEETQYF
>.|TRBV7-9|.|TRBJ1-2
TGTGCCAGCAGCGACACAGGAAACCCTTTATATGGCTACACCTTC
CASSDTGNPLYGYTF
>.|TRBV5-4|.|TRBJ1-2
TGTGCCAGCAGCAGGCCCCTCCTCGGGTCTAACTATGGCTACACCTTC
CASSRPLLGSNYGYTF
>.|TRBV27|.|TRBJ2-1
TGTGCCAGCAGTCCCACCCTCTTCGGGTTTGACAATGAGCAGTTCTTC
CASSPTLFGFDNEQFF
>TRBD2|TRBV7-2|.|TRBJ2-3
TGTGCCAGCAGCTTACCTAGCGGGGGAGGTACGCAGTATTTT
CASSLPSGGGTQYF
>.|TRBV11-2|.|TRBJ1-1
TGTGCCAGCAGGGAGGCTCGATACACTGAAGCTTTCTTT
CASREARYTEAFF
>.|TRBV11-3|.|TRBJ2-2
TGTGCCAGGACGACAGATCAAAACACCGGGGAGCTGTTTTTT
CARTTDQNTGELFF
>.|TRBV15|.|TRBJ1-2
TGTGCCACCAGCAGTCAACGAACGACAGGCTTCGGAGGCTACACCTTC
CATSSQRTTGFGGYTF
>TRBD2|TRBV5-1|.|TRBJ2-7
TGCGCCAGCAGCTTGCCCGAACTAGCGGGGGGATTCTCCTACGAGCAGTACTTC
CASSLPELAGGFSYEQYF